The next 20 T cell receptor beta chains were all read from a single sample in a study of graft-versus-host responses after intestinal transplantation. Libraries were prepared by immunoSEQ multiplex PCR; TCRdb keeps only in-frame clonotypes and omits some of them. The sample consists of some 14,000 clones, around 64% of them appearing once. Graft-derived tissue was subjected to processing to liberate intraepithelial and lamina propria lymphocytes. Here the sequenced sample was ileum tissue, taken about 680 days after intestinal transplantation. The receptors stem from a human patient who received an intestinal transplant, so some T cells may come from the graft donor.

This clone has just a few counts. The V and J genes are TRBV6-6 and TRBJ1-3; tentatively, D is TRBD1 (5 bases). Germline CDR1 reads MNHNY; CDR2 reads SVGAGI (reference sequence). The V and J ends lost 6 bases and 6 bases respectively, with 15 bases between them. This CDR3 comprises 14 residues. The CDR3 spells CASSRGEGENTIYF. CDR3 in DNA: TGTGCCAGCAGCCGCGGAGAAGGGGAAAACACCATATATTTT.

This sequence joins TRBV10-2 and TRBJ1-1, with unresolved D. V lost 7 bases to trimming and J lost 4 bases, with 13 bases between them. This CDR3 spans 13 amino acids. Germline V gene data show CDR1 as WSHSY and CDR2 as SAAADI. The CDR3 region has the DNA TGCGCCAGCAAGGATCTGGCGGGCACTGAAGCTTTCTTT. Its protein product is CASKDLAGTEAFF.

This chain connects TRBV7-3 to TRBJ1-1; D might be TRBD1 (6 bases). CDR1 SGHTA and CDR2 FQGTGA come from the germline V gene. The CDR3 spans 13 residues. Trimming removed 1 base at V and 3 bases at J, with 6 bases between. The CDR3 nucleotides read TGTGCCAGCAGCTTAAACAGGGACACTGAAGCTTTCTTT. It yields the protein CASSLNRDTEAFF.

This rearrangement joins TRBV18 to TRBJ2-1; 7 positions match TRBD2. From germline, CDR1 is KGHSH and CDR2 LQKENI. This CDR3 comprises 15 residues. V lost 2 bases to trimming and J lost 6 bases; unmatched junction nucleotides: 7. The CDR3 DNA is TGTGCCAGCTCACCATCAACTAGCGAGAGCAATGAGCAGTTCTTC. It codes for CASSPSTSESNEQFF.

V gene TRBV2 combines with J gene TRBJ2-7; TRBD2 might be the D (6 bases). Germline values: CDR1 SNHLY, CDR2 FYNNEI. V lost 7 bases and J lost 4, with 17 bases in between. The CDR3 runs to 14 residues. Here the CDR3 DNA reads TGTGCCAGCATCCCAGGAGGGCTTAAATACGAGCAGTACTTC. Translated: CASIPGGLKYEQYF.

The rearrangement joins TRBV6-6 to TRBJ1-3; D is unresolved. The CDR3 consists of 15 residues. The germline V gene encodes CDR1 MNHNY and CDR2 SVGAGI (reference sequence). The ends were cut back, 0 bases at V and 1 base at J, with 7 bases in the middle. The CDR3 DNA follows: TGTGCCAGCAGTTACTCCGGATCTTCTGGAAACACCATATATTTT. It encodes CASSYSGSSGNTIYF.

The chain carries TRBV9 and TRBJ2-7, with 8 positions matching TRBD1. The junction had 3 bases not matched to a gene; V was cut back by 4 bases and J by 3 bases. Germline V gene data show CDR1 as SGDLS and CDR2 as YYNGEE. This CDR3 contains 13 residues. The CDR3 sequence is CASSPGQGYEQYF. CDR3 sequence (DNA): TGTGCCAGCAGCCCCGGACAGGGCTACGAGCAGTACTTC.

This CDR3 is CASSDGTGGSYEQYF. CDR3 in DNA: TGTGCCAGCAGCGACGGGACAGGCGGCTCCTACGAGCAGTACTTC. The J gene is TRBJ2-5, the V gene TRBV6-6; 8 nucleotides match TRBD1. The assigned J gene may be wrong: the sequence end matches TRBJ2-7 better. CDR1 and CDR2 from the germline V gene are MNHNY and SVGAGI (reference sequence). The CDR3 totals 15 residues.

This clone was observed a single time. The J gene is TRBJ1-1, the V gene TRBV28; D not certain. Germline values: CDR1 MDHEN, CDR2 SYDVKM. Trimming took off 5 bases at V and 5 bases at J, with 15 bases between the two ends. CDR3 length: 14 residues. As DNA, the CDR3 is TGTGCCAGCAGTGGCCCAGCGGGTCAAACTGAAGCTTTCTTT. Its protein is CASSGPAGQTEAFF. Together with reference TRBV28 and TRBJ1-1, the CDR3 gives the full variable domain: DVKVTQSSRYLVKRTGEKVFLECVQDMDHENMFWYRQDPGLGLRLIYFSYDVKMKEKGDIPEGYSVSREKKERFSLILESASTNQTSMYLCASSGPAGQTEAFFGQGTRLTVV.

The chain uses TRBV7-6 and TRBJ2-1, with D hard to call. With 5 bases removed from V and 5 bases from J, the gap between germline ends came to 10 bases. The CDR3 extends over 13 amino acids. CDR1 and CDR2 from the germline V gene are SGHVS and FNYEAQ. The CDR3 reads CASSVGPDNEQFF. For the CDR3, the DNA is TGTGCCAGCAGCGTCGGACCCGACAATGAGCAGTTCTTC.

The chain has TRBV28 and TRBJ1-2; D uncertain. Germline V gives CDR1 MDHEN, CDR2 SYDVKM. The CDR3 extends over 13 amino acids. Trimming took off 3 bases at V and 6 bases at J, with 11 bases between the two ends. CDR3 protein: CASSFIQPNGYTF. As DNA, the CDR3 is TGTGCCAGCAGTTTCATACAACCCAATGGCTACACCTTC.

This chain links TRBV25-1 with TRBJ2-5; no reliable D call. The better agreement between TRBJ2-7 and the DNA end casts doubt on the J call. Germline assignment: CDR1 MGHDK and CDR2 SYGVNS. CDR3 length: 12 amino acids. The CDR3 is CASSDRSYEQYF. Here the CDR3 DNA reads TGTGCCAGCAGTGACCGGTCTTACGAGCAGTACTTC.

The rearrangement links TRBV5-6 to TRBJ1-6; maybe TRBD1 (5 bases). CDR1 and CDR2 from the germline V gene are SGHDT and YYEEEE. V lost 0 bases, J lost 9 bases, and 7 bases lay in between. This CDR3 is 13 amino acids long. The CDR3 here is CASSLEGVSPLHF. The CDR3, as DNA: TGTGCCAGCAGCTTGGAAGGGGTTTCACCCCTCCACTTT.

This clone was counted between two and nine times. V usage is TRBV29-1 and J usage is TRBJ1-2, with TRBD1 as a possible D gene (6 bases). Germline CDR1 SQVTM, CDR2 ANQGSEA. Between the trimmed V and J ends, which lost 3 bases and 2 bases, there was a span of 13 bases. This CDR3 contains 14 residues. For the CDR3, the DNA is TGCAGCGTTGAGGGGCAGGGGCCCAACTATGGCTACACCTTC. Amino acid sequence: CSVEGQGPNYGYTF.

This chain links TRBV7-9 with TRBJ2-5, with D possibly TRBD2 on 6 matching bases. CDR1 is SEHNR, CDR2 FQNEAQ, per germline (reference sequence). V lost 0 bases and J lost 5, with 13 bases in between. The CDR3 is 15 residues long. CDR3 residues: CASSLAAAGHETQYF. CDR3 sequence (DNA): TGTGCCAGCAGCTTAGCCGCCGCGGGGCACGAGACCCAGTACTTC. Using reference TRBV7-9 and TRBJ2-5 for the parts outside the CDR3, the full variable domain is DTGVSQNPRHKITKRGQNVTFRCDPISEHNRLYWYRQTLGQGPEFLTYFQNEAQLEKSRLLSDRFSAERPKGSFSTLEIQRTEQGDSAMYLCASSLAAAGHETQYFGPGTRLLVL.

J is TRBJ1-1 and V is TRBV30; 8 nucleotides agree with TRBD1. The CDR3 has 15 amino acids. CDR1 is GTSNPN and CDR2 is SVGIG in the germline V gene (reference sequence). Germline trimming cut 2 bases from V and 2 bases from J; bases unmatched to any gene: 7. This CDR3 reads CAWSTRDRSNTEAFF. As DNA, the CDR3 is TGTGCCTGGAGTACTCGGGACAGGAGCAACACTGAAGCTTTCTTT.

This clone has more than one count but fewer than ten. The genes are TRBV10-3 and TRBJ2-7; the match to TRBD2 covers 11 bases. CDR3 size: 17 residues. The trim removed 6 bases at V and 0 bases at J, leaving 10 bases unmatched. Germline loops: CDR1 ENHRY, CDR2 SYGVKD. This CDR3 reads CAISRTSGSGSSYEQYF. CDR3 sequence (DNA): TGTGCCATCAGCCGGACTAGCGGGTCCGGGAGCTCCTACGAGCAGTACTTC.

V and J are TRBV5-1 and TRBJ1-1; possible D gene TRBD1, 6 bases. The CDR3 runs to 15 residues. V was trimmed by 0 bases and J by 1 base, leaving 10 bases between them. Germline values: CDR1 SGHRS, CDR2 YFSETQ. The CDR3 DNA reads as TGCGCCAGCAGCTTGGTACAGGGAGGGAACACTGAAGCTTTCTTT. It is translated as CASSLVQGGNTEAFF.

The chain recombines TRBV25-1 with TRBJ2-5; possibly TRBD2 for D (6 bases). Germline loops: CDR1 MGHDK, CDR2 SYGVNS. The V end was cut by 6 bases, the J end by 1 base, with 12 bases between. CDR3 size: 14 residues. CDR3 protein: CASSGAGIQETQYF. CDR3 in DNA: TGTGCCAGCAGCGGGGCGGGGATCCAAGAGACCCAGTACTTC. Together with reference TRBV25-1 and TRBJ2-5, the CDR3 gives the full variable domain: EADIYQTPRYLVIGTGKKITLECSQTMGHDKMYWYQQDPGMELHLIHYSYGVNSTEKGDLSSESTVSRIRTEHFPLTLESARPSHTSQYLCASSGAGIQETQYFGPGTRLLVL.

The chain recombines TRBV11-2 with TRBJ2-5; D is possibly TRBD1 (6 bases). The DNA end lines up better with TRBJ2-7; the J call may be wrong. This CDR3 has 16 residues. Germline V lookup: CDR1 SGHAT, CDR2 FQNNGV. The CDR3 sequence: CASSLDLDRSSYEQYF. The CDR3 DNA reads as TGTGCCAGCAGCTTAGACCTCGACAGGAGCTCCTACGAGCAGTACTTC.